Described below is a single TCR beta chain sequence and its context. Its specificity is not known. This entry is derived from a study of Ad26.COV2.S vaccination and SARS-CoV-2 variants. Study background: A COV1001 Ad26.COV2.S trial-arm participant provided the sample. Intramuscular Ad26.COV2.S at 5x10^10 or 1x10^11 viral particles. Study-level points and caveats: Greater spike-specific TCR breadth was seen in vaccine recipients than in placebo recipients. Recipients of either vaccine or placebo displayed similar breadth of non-spike TCRs.

This CDR3 is built from 15 residues. Germline V gene lookup returns CDR1 MNHEY and CDR2 SVGEGT. J was trimmed by 4 bases and V by 3 bases; bases with no gene match: 7. The treatment is: over 15 received Ad26.COV2.S at low or high dose, single or two shots; roughly five received placebo; per-sample allocation not given. Sample collection was performed on day 63 after the first vaccine or placebo injection. Repertoires were generated with immunoSEQ multiplex PCR, while TCRdb's copy carries only in-frame clones and drops some. The sample consists of approximately 450,000 clones, approximately 92% of them appearing once.

The chain is built from TRBV6-2 or TRBV6-3 and TRBJ2-7; the match to TRBD2 covers 9 bases. Specimen: peripheral blood, collected in a trial of Ad26.COV2.S vaccine versus placebo. The sequence derives from a person between 18 and 59 years old who received the Ad26.COV2.S COVID-19 vaccine or a placebo. Written as DNA, the CDR3 is TGTGCCAGCAGTTATCGGGTAGCGGGAGAATACGAGCAGTACTTC. Amino acids: CASSYRVAGEYEQYF.